The source of this T cell receptor beta chain is a study of neoadjuvant anti-PD-1 for oral cavity cancer. TCRdb's copy holds only in-frame clones and misses some; the assay was immunoSEQ multiplex PCR. This table holds about 14,000 clones, 65% to 75% found once. CDR1 is SGHRS, CDR2 YFSETQ, per germline. CDR3 length: 14 amino acids. V was pared by 4 bases and J by 2 bases, with 11 bases between. Time point denoted: after neoadjuvant nivolumab, at surgical resection. The sequence was collected from a person aged 35-79 years with oral cavity squamous cell carcinoma. Material: PBMCs, obtained after nivolumab (anti-PD-1) treatment. This chain links TRBV5-1 with TRBJ2-3; D is unresolved. CDR3 DNA: TGCGCCAGCAGCGACCCAACCGACACAGATACGCAGTATTTT. As protein: CASSDPTDTDTQYF.